The 28 T cell receptor beta chains given below trace back to one sample, sequenced in a study of T-cell memory formation after mild COVID-19. MiXCR, applied by TCRdb to the 5' RACE reads, yields one record per CDR3 protein. The table lists approximately 440,000 distinct CDR3 sequences, 20% of them singletons. Sequencing was performed on PBMCs or a T cell subset sorted from them (not recorded which). These receptor sequences come from an adult woman who had mild COVID-19 (a few samples of this study predate the infection). Cell type and time point are not known.

The rearrangement uses TRBV7-3 and TRBJ2-6, with D maybe TRBD1 (5 bases). The CDR3 consists of 19 residues. Looked up from germline, CDR1 is SGHTA and CDR2 is FQGTGA. V gave up 1 base and J gave up 2 bases, with 18 bases separating them. The CDR3 region has the DNA TGTGCCAGCAGCTTAAGGGCTAATGTAGGGGCGGCTGGGGCCAACGTCCTGACTTTC. It translates to CASSLRANVGAAGANVLTF.

The sample holds a few counts of this clonotype. The chain carries TRBV4-2 and TRBJ2-5; D gene ambiguous. CDR1 is LGHNA and CDR2 is YNFKEQ in the germline V gene. Trimming stripped 2 bases from V and 6 bases from J, with 10 bases between. There are 13 residues in the CDR3. The CDR3 DNA sequence: TGTGCCAGCAGCCAACCCACCATGAAGACCCAGTACTTC. Translation gives CASSQPTMKTQYF.

The V call is TRBV6-5, the J call TRBJ1-6; D possibly corresponds to TRBD1 (5 bases). Germline CDR1 MNHEY, CDR2 SVGAGI. This CDR3 is 12 amino acids long. V lost 9 bases to trimming and J lost 9 bases, with 12 bases between them. The CDR3 spells CASWGIGSPLHF. CDR3 nucleotides: TGTGCCAGTTGGGGGATAGGTTCACCCCTCCACTTT.

The gene calls are TRBV12-3 or TRBV12-4 and TRBJ2-7; unclear D gene. With 4 bases removed from V and 4 bases from J, the gap between germline ends came to 11 bases. The CDR3 totals 13 residues. For the CDR3, the DNA is TGTGCCAGCAGTTCCGCCGGCCGTTACGAGCAGTACTTC. It translates to CASSSAGRYEQYF.

This clonotype was observed a handful of times. The chain joins TRBV10-2 to TRBJ2-7, with 7 bases lining up with TRBD1. This CDR3 spans 14 amino acids. Germline CDR1 reads WSHSY; CDR2 reads SAAADI. V lost 7 bases to trimming and J lost 3 bases; unmatched junction nucleotides: 9. This CDR3 reads CASIQGSVFYEQYF. CDR3 DNA sequence: TGCGCCAGCATACAGGGGTCAGTTTTCTACGAGCAGTACTTC.

This clonotype was picked up a small number of times. The rearrangement links TRBV7-9 to TRBJ2-4, with 7 bases lining up with TRBD2. The V gene end was trimmed by 5 bases and the J gene end by 8 bases; junction bases not matched to a gene: 12. The germline CDR1 and CDR2 sequences are SEHNR and FQNEAQ (reference sequence). The CDR3 consists of 15 residues. CDR3 residues: CASSRGGVDRDIQYF. The CDR3 DNA reads as TGTGCCAGCAGCAGGGGAGGGGTTGATAGGGACATTCAGTACTTC.

This clonotype has only a few counts. This chain connects TRBV24-1 to TRBJ2-2; 7 bases align to TRBD2. V shed 4 bases, J shed 0 bases, and the junction held 10 bases outside the gene matches. Germline-derived CDR1 and CDR2 are KGHDR and SFDVKD. The CDR3 consists of 18 residues. CDR3 region: CATSEGGRAGSNTGELFF. For the CDR3, the DNA is TGTGCCACCAGTGAGGGGGGACGAGCGGGATCGAACACCGGGGAGCTGTTTTTT.

DNA of the CDR3: TGCGCCAGCAGCTTGGAACAGATCTATGGCTACACCTTC. This gives the protein CASSLEQIYGYTF. This chain connects TRBV5-1 to TRBJ1-2, with D hard to call. Germline CDR1 reads SGHRS; CDR2 reads YFSETQ. The CDR3 consists of 13 residues. Trimming stripped 0 bases from V and 4 bases from J, with 7 bases between.

The gene calls are TRBV6-2 or TRBV6-3 and TRBJ1-5, with D perhaps TRBD1 (5 bases). The CDR3 covers 15 residues. Germline-derived CDR1 and CDR2 are MNHEY and SVGEGT. Trimming cost V 7 bases and J 0 bases, with 13 bases left between them. CDR3 DNA: TGTGCCAGCACCCCTGGGGCCGATAGCAATCAGCCCCAGCATTTT. It translates to CASTPGADSNQPQHF.

This clonotype occurred many times. V and J are TRBV4-1 and TRBJ2-3; perhaps TRBD2 as D (6 bases). CDR3 length equals 17 residues. V was clipped by 7 bases and J by 4 bases, with 24 bases between them. Germline V gene lookup returns CDR1 MGHRA and CDR2 YSYEKL. The CDR3 here is CASTTLGGPRGSDTQYF. The DNA of the CDR3 is TGCGCCAGCACCACCCTCGGGGGACCCCGGGGATCAGATACGCAGTATTTT.

The rearrangement joins TRBV5-4 to TRBJ2-2; maybe TRBD1 (5 bases). CDR1 SGHNT and CDR2 YYREEE come from the germline V gene (reference sequence). This CDR3 contains 14 residues. V was clipped by 0 bases and J by 10 bases, with 13 bases between them. The CDR3 sequence: CASSLERRGQELFF. The CDR3 DNA is TGTGCCAGCAGCTTGGAAAGAAGAGGACAGGAGCTGTTTTTT. Supplemented by reference TRBV5-4 and TRBJ2-2, the full variable domain reads ETGVTQSPTHLIKTRGQQVTLRCSSQSGHNTVSWYQQALGQGPQFIFQYYREEENGRGNFPPRFSGLQFPNYSSELNVNALELDDSALYLCASSLERRGQELFFGEGSRLTVL.

The rearrangement links TRBV6-2 or TRBV6-3 to TRBJ2-7; 11 nucleotides match TRBD1. CDR1 MNHEY and CDR2 SVGEGT come from the germline V gene. The length of the CDR3 is 15 residues. V shed 8 bases and J 3 bases; nucleotides not matched to a gene: 9. In DNA, the CDR3 is TGTGCCAGCGAGGCCGGGACAGGGGGAAGCTACGAGCAGTACTTC. It translates to CASEAGTGGSYEQYF.

In this sample, this clonotype turned up a few times. The V gene is TRBV11-3, the J gene TRBJ2-1; 10 bases agree with TRBD2. Per the germline V gene, CDR1 is SGHNT and CDR2 is YENEEA. The CDR3 has 15 amino acids. V was pared by 5 bases and J by 5 bases, with 6 bases of the junction left unmatched. The CDR3 region has the DNA TGTGCCAGCAGCCCGCCAGCGGGAGGGAACAATGAGCAGTTCTTC. Translating gives CASSPPAGGNNEQFF.

There are a few counts of this clonotype. The rearrangement uses TRBV4-1 and TRBJ1-6; TRBD1 matches 11 bases. The CDR3 length is 15 residues. CDR1 and CDR2 from the germline V gene are MGHRA and YSYEKL. The V gene end was trimmed by 0 bases and the J gene end by 10 bases; junction bases not matched to a gene: 2. This CDR3 is CASSQEDRGRSPLHF. The CDR3 DNA is TGCGCCAGCAGCCAAGAGGACAGGGGGCGATCACCCCTCCACTTT.

The rearrangement uses TRBV12-3 or TRBV12-4 and TRBJ2-1; D ambiguous. Trimming took 3 bases from V and 6 from J, leaving 12 bases between them. The CDR3 is 14 amino acids. Here the CDR3 reads CASSLGLHGNEQFF. CDR3 coding DNA: TGTGCCAGCAGTTTGGGCCTCCATGGCAATGAGCAGTTCTTC.

The chain recombines TRBV7-8 with TRBJ2-6; D may match TRBD1 or TRBD2 (5 bases each). V lost 5 bases, J lost 0 bases, and 8 bases lay in between. The CDR3 is made up of 15 amino acids. Looked up from germline, CDR1 is SGHVS and CDR2 is FQNEAQ. The CDR3 DNA reads as TGTGCCAGCAGCCATGGGGGCTCTGGGGCCAACGTCCTGACTTTC. Protein product: CASSHGGSGANVLTF.

The rearrangement joins TRBV19 to TRBJ2-7; D not resolved. This CDR3 contains 13 residues. Germline CDR1 reads LNHDA; CDR2 reads SQIVND (reference sequence). The germline V and J ends were trimmed by 6 bases and 3 bases, with 12 bases remaining between them. The CDR3 loop reads CASRSPRSYEQYF. As DNA, the CDR3 is TGTGCCAGTAGGTCCCCCCGGAGCTACGAGCAGTACTTC.

The chain joins TRBV2 to TRBJ2-3; TRBD2 aligns across 8 bases. The V gene end was trimmed by 4 bases and the J gene end by 1 base; junction bases not matched to a gene: 4. The CDR3 contains 15 residues. In germline, CDR1 is SNHLY, CDR2 FYNNEI. The CDR3 DNA reads as TGTGCCAGCAGTGTCTTAGCGGGACGCACAGATACGCAGTATTTT. Residues: CASSVLAGRTDTQYF.

The CDR3 here is CASSKLTASGNTIYF. The CDR3 region has the DNA TGTGCCAGCAGTAAACTGACAGCCTCTGGAAACACCATATATTTT. This chain links TRBV6-6 with TRBJ1-3; D perhaps matches TRBD1 (5 bases). The CDR3 loop spans 15 amino acids. Trimming cost V 5 bases and J 0 bases, with 11 bases left between them. CDR1 MNHNY and CDR2 SVGAGI come from the germline V gene (reference sequence).

This clonotype was detected only a few times. The chain recombines TRBV24-1 with TRBJ1-1; D possibly corresponds to TRBD1 (5 bases). CDR3 size: 14 residues. V shed 6 bases and J shed 1 base, with 11 bases lying between them. Germline CDR1 and CDR2: KGHDR and SFDVKD. The CDR3 nucleotides read TGTGCCACCAGTAAGGAGGGGAGGAACACTGAAGCTTTCTTT. This sequence encodes CATSKEGRNTEAFF.

The chain carries TRBV6-2 or TRBV6-3 and TRBJ2-1, with 10 bases fitting TRBD1. Germline CDR1 MNHEY, CDR2 SVGEGT. Trimming cost V 2 bases and J 7 bases; bases outside gene matches: 8. CDR3 length: 16 residues. CDR3 DNA sequence: TGTGCCAGCAGTTACCAACAACCGGGACAGGGGAATGAGCAGTTCTTC. Amino acid sequence: CASSYQQPGQGNEQFF.

This clonotype was recorded many times. CDR3 nucleotides: TGCAGCGTTGTTTTACAGAATGCCAAAAACATTCAGTACTTC. Amino acid sequence: CSVVLQNAKNIQYF. V and J are TRBV29-1 and TRBJ2-4; no clear D gene. CDR1 and CDR2 from the germline V gene are SQVTM and ANQGSEA. This CDR3 spans 14 amino acids. Trimming removed 4 bases from V and 1 base from J, with 11 bases in between.

This chain connects TRBV7-8 to TRBJ2-2; D gene uncertain. The CDR3 has 14 amino acids. Germline lookup yields CDR1 SGHVS and CDR2 FQNEAQ. V was shortened by 5 bases and J by 6 bases, with 13 bases between the two germline ends. The CDR3 here is CASSRESGAGELFF. CDR3 nucleotides: TGTGCCAGCAGCCGTGAAAGTGGGGCCGGGGAGCTGTTTTTT. Full variable domain (rest looked up from reference TRBV7-8 and TRBJ2-2): GAGVSQSPRYKVAKRGQDVALRCDPISGHVSLFWYQQALGQGPEFLTYFQNEAQLDKSGLPSDRFFAERPEGSVSTLKIQRTQQEDSAVYLCASSRESGAGELFFGEGSRLTVL.

This clonotype was recorded a few times. The V call is TRBV29-1, the J call TRBJ2-1; no clear D. CDR3 size: 14 residues. Germline V gene sequence: CDR1 SQVTM, CDR2 ANQGSEA. Between the trimmed V and J ends, which lost 0 bases and 3 bases, there was a span of 9 bases. For the CDR3, the DNA is TGCAGCGTTGAAGACAGGATGGACTACAATGAGCAGTTCTTC. As protein: CSVEDRMDYNEQFF.

CDR3 residues: CASSHQAGAEQFF. The CDR3 region has the DNA TGCGCCAGCAGCCATCAAGCGGGAGCTGAGCAGTTCTTC. The V and J genes are TRBV4-1 and TRBJ2-1; 8 nucleotides agree with TRBD2. Losses at the gene ends were 3 bases for V and 9 bases for J; bases not matched to a gene: 4. Per the germline V gene, CDR1 is MGHRA and CDR2 is YSYEKL. This CDR3 has 13 amino acids.

This clonotype was detected a few times. The chain is built from TRBV6-5 and TRBJ2-1, with D possibly being TRBD1 (6 bases). Germline V gene data show CDR1 as MNHEY and CDR2 as SVGAGI. The CDR3 covers 11 residues. V shed 10 bases and J shed 15 bases, with 19 bases lying between them. The CDR3 sequence is CATYQGRRRFF. DNA for the CDR3: TGTGCCACCTACCAGGGGCGAAGACGGTTCTTC.

Written as DNA, the CDR3 is TGCAGCGTTGATCGACAGCTCACTGAAGCTTTCTTT. The encoded protein is CSVDRQLTEAFF. The chain carries TRBV29-1 and TRBJ1-1, with D maybe TRBD1 (5 bases). The CDR3 contains 12 residues. V was cut by 3 bases and J by 4 bases, with 9 bases left in between. Germline assignment: CDR1 SQVTM and CDR2 ANQGSEA.

The chain employs TRBV7-2 and TRBJ2-2, with a possible D match to TRBD2 (5 bases). The CDR3 length is 13 residues. Trimming pared 6 bases from V and 6 bases from J, leaving 11 bases between. Germline loops: CDR1 SGHTA, CDR2 FQGNSA. The CDR3 DNA is TGTGCCAGCAGAATTGGGAGCCCCGGGGAGCTGTTTTTT. Translation: CASRIGSPGELFF.